The clone carrying this T cell receptor (beta chain) has only a few counts. What it binds is not known. This specimen belongs to a study of T cells in Graves' hyperthyroidism and ophthalmopathy. Overall study results and limits: Ophthalmopathy was separated from stable hyperthyroidism by a 13 V-J model. Ophthalmopathy was model-predicted a median about six months pre-onset. Most thyroid-expanded clonotypes above 0.001 were also found in blood.

The TCR beta CDR3 regions underwent amplification using RNA transcripts as the source. TCR CDR3 underwent first-round RT-PCR with the HTBI primer set. TCRdb independently ran MiXCR on the multiplex PCR reads; one entry per CDR3 protein. The data hold 490,000 or so distinct CDR3 sequences, with around a fifth observed a single time. Uncontrolled infection, other autoimmune disease, pregnancy and lactation each barred patients from inclusion. Germline V lookup: CDR1 SGHTA, CDR2 FQGNSA. The CDR3 length is 14 residues. V lost 5 bases and J lost 6, with 16 bases in between. The gene calls are TRBV7-2 and TRBJ1-2; maybe TRBD1 (5 bases). The receptor comes from a woman in her 70s with Graves' ophthalmopathy. The source material was blood. Here the CDR3 DNA reads TGTGCCAGCAGCGCCTTCAGGGTTAAGGATGGCTACACCTTC. Translating it yields CASSAFRVKDGYTF.